The present entry profiles one T cell receptor beta chain with its context. Its antigen remains undetermined. Base quality data are lacking; no much larger clone is found one base away. Counted from cysteine to phenylalanine, this CDR3 has 15 amino acids. Left in the record is the CDR3 DNA by itself, 45 bases read in frame from the first base. The trim is 5 bases for V and 0 bases for J, with a gap of 11 bases between the germline ends. CDR1 and CDR2, looked up from the germline V gene, are SGHTA and FQGNSA. Frozen genomic DNA underwent high-throughput TCRbeta CDR3 sequencing by immunoSEQ, including PCR amplification, mapping, bias correction and internal controls. Processing in the source paper ran as follows. Productive rearrangements were kept, and unique TCRbeta sequences were defined by CDR3 nucleotide sequence plus V and J gene. Donor-reactive sequences required at least 5-fold expansion in CFSE-low cells versus unstimulated pre-transplant cells and at least 0.01% frequency. Minimum frequency thresholds were set for each subject based on the unstimulated sample with the lowest template count, ensuring at least 90% detection power. Jensen-Shannon divergence between the top 1000 TCRbeta sequences after and before transplant was used to measure repertoire turnover. Two-sided Fisher's exact tests were used to test for changes in the detection of donor-reactive sequences. Imported from immuneACCESS, the table was reduced by TCRdb to in-frame sequences with V and J called. These copies leave out some clones; in studies compared against another copy, an unresolved V gene accounts for under half, and the cause of the remainder is not known. For V, J and clone size, that table is used; D and trimming come from the DNA. The sample table records 95,000 to 130,000 clones; about nine tenths of these occur just once. 0.75% to 0.85% of the sample is held by the ten biggest clonotypes.

Thawed unstimulated PBMCs were stained for CD3, CD4 and CD8 and FACS-sorted into CD3+CD4+ and CD3+CD8+ populations. Each of the 8 studied subjects was randomized to immunosuppression withdrawal. The Qiagen DNeasy Blood and Tissue Kit was used for genomic DNA isolation. These data belong to a study of T cell clones after liver transplantation (dated by TCRdb to between 2019 and 2020). Background on the whole study: ITN030ST, the source of the samples, was a randomized trial that attempted immunosuppression withdrawal within 2 years of liver transplantation. Donor-reactive T cell clones were identified by TCRbeta sequencing after a pre-transplant mixed lymphocyte reaction and then tracked in post-transplant blood. As an antigen-independent comparator for the donor-reactive sequences, third party-reactive TCRbeta sequences from pre-transplant MLRs were identified as well. Of the eight recipients, three were HCV-positive, while the remaining recipients had been transplanted for non-autoimmune, non-viral indications. Subjects received no induction therapy and standard immunosuppression until randomization at 12-24 months post-transplant. Tolerance meant complete immunosuppression withdrawal for at least one year without liver enzymes rising beyond twice the upper limit of normal. Blood samples were taken pre-transplant, pre-randomization before withdrawal, and post-randomization after full withdrawal or failed withdrawal. The study cohort included 8 liver transplant recipients, of whom 3 were classified as tolerant and 5 as non-tolerant. Study-wide findings and limitations: The conclusions were considered preliminary, being limited by small, heterogeneous patient numbers and non-standardized post-transplant time points. In a couple of subjects, low numbers of available donor cells limited the measurable donor-reactive repertoire. Since no allograft tissue specimens were available, donor-reactive T cells may have migrated into the graft instead of being deleted. In most of the 8 subjects, regardless of tolerance or HCV status, circulating donor-reactive CD4 TCRbeta sequences dropped significantly post-transplant. When repertoire turnover was accounted for, significantly reduced detection of donor-reactive sequences was found in 7 of 8 subjects for CD4 and in 8 of 8 subjects for CD8. A greater decline was seen for donor-reactive sequences than for third party-reactive sequences, suggesting partial antigen-specific deletion unrelated to withdrawal success.

The sequenced sample was CD4+ T cells from blood, obtained 12 months after liver transplant. This receptor was identified in a human patient who received a liver transplant. After a transplant, some T cells may be of graft donor origin. Recombination joined TRBV7-2 with TRBJ2-1; no D gene can be assigned with confidence. The nucleotides read TGTGCCAGCAGCCCGTCAGTGGCCTCCTACAATGAGCAGTTCTTC. It translates as CASSPSVASYNEQFF.